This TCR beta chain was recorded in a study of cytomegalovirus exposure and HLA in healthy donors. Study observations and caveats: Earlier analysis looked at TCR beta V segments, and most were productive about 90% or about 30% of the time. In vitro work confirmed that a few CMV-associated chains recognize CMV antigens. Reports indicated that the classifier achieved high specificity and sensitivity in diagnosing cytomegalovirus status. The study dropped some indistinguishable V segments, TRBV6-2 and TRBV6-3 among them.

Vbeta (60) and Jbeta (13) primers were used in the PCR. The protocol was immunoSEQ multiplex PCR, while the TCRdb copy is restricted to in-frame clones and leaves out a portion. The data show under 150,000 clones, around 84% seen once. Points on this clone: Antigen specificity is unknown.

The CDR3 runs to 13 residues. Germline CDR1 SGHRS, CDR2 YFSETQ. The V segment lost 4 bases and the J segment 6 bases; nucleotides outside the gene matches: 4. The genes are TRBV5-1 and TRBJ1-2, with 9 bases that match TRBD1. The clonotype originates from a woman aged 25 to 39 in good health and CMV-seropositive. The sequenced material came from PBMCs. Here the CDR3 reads CASSSGTGNGYTF. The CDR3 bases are TGCGCCAGCAGCAGCGGGACAGGGAATGGCTACACCTTC.